The 25 T cell receptor beta chains given below trace back to one sample, sequenced in a study of HIV-infected patients and healthy controls. Roughly three months, about 14 weeks, into antiretroviral therapy, follow-up blood was collected. All unsorted peripheral T cells were captured because whole blood was used without fractionation. Alpha and beta constant-region primers primed reverse transcription of around 500 ng RNA. Alpha and beta chain libraries were made separately by chain-specific third strand synthesis with multiplexing indices. TCRdb independently ran MiXCR on the 5' RACE reads; one entry per CDR3 protein. The sample yields 7,000 to 9,000 distinct CDR3 sequences, 8% to 10% seen once. The material sequenced was blood, taken during antiretroviral therapy. These receptors were collected from an adult with HIV infection.

This clonotype was recorded at least ten times. The genes are TRBV12-3 or TRBV12-4 and TRBJ2-7, with D perhaps TRBD1 (6 bases). The V end was cut by 4 bases, the J end by 2 bases, with 12 bases between. There are 14 residues in the CDR3. CDR3 nucleotides: TGTGCCAGCAGTTCCCGGGACATGACCTACGAGCAGTACTTC. Amino acids: CASSSRDMTYEQYF.

This clonotype is medium-sized (0.01 to 0.1%) within its sample. The rearrangement links TRBV5-5 to TRBJ2-3; a possible D gene is TRBD1 (5 bases). There are 14 residues in the CDR3. Germline-derived CDR1 and CDR2 are SGHKS and YYEKEE (reference sequence). The V end was cut by 1 base, the J end by 5 bases, with 11 bases between. The chain's CDR3 is CASSLSGFEDTQYF. The CDR3 nucleotides are TGTGCCAGCAGCTTGTCAGGGTTTGAAGATACGCAGTATTTT.

V is TRBV5-1 and J is TRBJ2-5; 7 positions agree with TRBD1. The length of the CDR3 is 14 residues. V was pared by 2 bases and J by 1 base, with 2 bases of the junction left unmatched. Per the germline V gene, CDR1 is SGHRS and CDR2 is YFSETQ. The CDR3 protein is CASSLQGLQETQYF. The CDR3 DNA follows: TGCGCCAGCAGCTTACAGGGGCTCCAAGAGACCCAGTACTTC. Complete variable domain (other parts from reference TRBV5-1 and TRBJ2-5): KAGVTQTPRYLIKTRGQQVTLSCSPISGHRSVSWYQQTPGQGLQFLFEYFSETQRNKGNFPGRFSGRQFSNSRSEMNVSTLELGDSALYLCASSLQGLQETQYFGPGTRLLVL.

This clonotype was observed at least ten times. The chain has TRBV27 and TRBJ1-1, with D perhaps TRBD1 (6 bases). V dropped 7 bases and J dropped 7 bases, with 13 bases sitting between them. There are 12 residues in the CDR3. Germline CDR1 and CDR2: MNHEY and SMNVEV (reference sequence). CDR3 protein: CASKIQGFEAFF. CDR3 coding DNA: TGTGCCAGCAAAATACAGGGATTTGAAGCTTTCTTT.

At least ten counts were recorded for this clonotype. The gene calls are TRBV7-3 and TRBJ1-3, with 7 bases matching TRBD1. The CDR3 consists of 15 residues. Losses at the gene ends were 5 bases for V and 0 bases for J; bases not matched to a gene: 4. CDR1 is SGHTA and CDR2 is FQGTGA in the germline V gene. CDR3 loop: CASSPGGGSGNTIYF. In nucleotides, the CDR3 is TGTGCCAGCAGCCCAGGGGGGGGCTCTGGAAACACCATATATTTT.

This clonotype has ten or more counts. This chain joins TRBV2 and TRBJ2-2, with D uncertain. The CDR3 totals 14 residues. V was trimmed by 2 bases and J by 0 bases, leaving 4 bases between them. Germline V gene lookup returns CDR1 SNHLY and CDR2 FYNNEI. This chain's CDR3 is CASSERTNTGELFF. CDR3 coding DNA: TGTGCCAGCAGTGAACGTACGAACACCGGGGAGCTGTTTTTT.

This clonotype was counted at least ten times. The chain links TRBV7-2 to TRBJ1-4, with a tentative D call TRBD1 (5 bases). Per the germline V gene, CDR1 is SGHTA and CDR2 is FQGNSA. This CDR3 is built from 14 residues. V was clipped by 3 bases and J by 4 bases, with 9 bases between them. The CDR3 coding sequence is TGTGCCAGCAGCTTCGGGGGACTTAATGAAAAACTGTTTTTT. Its protein product is CASSFGGLNEKLFF.

This clonotype was observed many times. Written as DNA, the CDR3 is TGTGCCAGCAGTTTCTCCTTTAATCAGCCCCAGCATTTT. This codes for CASSFSFNQPQHF. The chain is built from TRBV27 and TRBJ1-5; D is unresolved. Trimming removed 3 bases at V and 4 bases at J, with 7 bases between. The CDR3 runs to 13 residues. The V gene's germline CDR1 is MNHEY and CDR2 SMNVEV (reference sequence).

The chain links TRBV7-9 to TRBJ2-5, with TRBD2 as a possible D gene (6 bases). Between the trimmed V and J ends, which lost 0 bases and 4 bases, there was a span of 6 bases. From germline, CDR1 is SEHNR and CDR2 FQNEAQ (reference sequence). This CDR3 contains 13 residues. CDR3 bases: TGTGCCAGCAGCTTAGCGGGACTAGAGACCCAGTACTTC. It translates to CASSLAGLETQYF.

The chain recombines TRBV20-1 with TRBJ1-2, with 8 positions matching TRBD1. J gave up 5 bases and V 1 base, and 12 bases lay outside the gene matches. The CDR3 consists of 16 residues. Germline CDR1 reads DFQATT; CDR2 reads SNEGSKA (reference sequence). Here the CDR3 reads CSARGGGIQGGYGYTF. The CDR3 DNA sequence: TGCAGTGCTAGAGGTGGAGGGATACAGGGGGGGTATGGCTACACCTTC.

This clonotype showed up many times. V is TRBV19 and J is TRBJ2-2; 10 nucleotides match TRBD1. V shed 5 bases and J 4 bases; nucleotides not matched to a gene: 1. Germline V gene sequence: CDR1 LNHDA, CDR2 SQIVND (reference sequence). This CDR3 is 14 amino acids long. As DNA, the CDR3 is TGTGCCAGTAGTCGGACAGGGGGCACCGGGGAGCTGTTTTTT. Protein product: CASSRTGGTGELFF.

Worth noting for this clonotype: This may come from a read error, since a much larger clone is one base off. CDR3 in amino acids: CASSAIPSLLAAKNTGELFF. CDR3 nucleotides: TGTGCCAGCAGCGCGATTCCAAGTTTGCTAGCGGCTAAGAACACCGGGGAGCTGTTTTTT. The V gene is TRBV14, the J gene TRBJ2-2, with 7 bases fitting TRBD2. Germline CDR1 and CDR2: SGHDN and FVKESK. The CDR3 extends over 20 amino acids. V was pared by 5 bases and J by 1 base, with 19 bases of the junction left unmatched.

This clonotype came up many times. This chain uses TRBV20-1 with TRBJ2-5, with D perhaps matching TRBD1 (6 bases). Germline lookup yields CDR1 DFQATT and CDR2 SNEGSKA (reference sequence). V was pared by 5 bases and J by 1 base, with 17 bases between. The CDR3 is 15 amino acids. CDR3 loop: CSASLDSFTQETQYF. In DNA, the CDR3 is TGCAGTGCTTCCTTGGACAGCTTTACCCAAGAGACCCAGTACTTC.

This clonotype was recorded a few times. The V gene is TRBV14, the J gene TRBJ1-1; unclear D gene. This CDR3 comprises 13 residues. Germline values: CDR1 SGHDN, CDR2 FVKESK. The V end was cut by 1 base, the J end by 6 bases, with 9 bases between. The CDR3 region has the DNA TGTGCCAGCAGCCAAGTTAGGGTTTCTGAAGCTTTCTTT. Its protein product is CASSQVRVSEAFF.

This clonotype was seen at least ten times. The chain is built from TRBV7-3 and TRBJ1-1; 7 nucleotides line up with TRBD1. J lost 1 base, V lost 1 base, and 9 bases had no gene match. Germline assignment: CDR1 SGHTA and CDR2 FQGTGA. This CDR3 is 17 amino acids long. The chain's CDR3 is CASSLRGQSYENTEAFF. Written as DNA, the CDR3 is TGTGCCAGCAGCTTAAGGGGACAGAGTTATGAGAACACTGAAGCTTTCTTT.

In its sample, this clonotype was seen many times. This chain connects TRBV5-1 to TRBJ2-7; 10 bases agree with TRBD1. The V segment lost 4 bases and the J segment 2 bases; nucleotides outside the gene matches: 9. Germline V CDR1 and CDR2: SGHRS, YFSETQ. The CDR3 is made up of 16 amino acids. CDR3: CASSGGTGVRPYEQYF. The CDR3 DNA reads TGCGCCAGCAGCGGGGGGACAGGGGTCCGTCCCTACGAGCAGTACTTC.

This clonotype was detected ten times or more. V is TRBV25-1 and J is TRBJ2-1, with 10 bases that match TRBD1. V dropped 2 bases and J dropped 7; count of bases not matched to a gene: 5. The germline V gene has CDR1 MGHDK and CDR2 SYGVNS. CDR3 length: 15 amino acids. For the CDR3, the DNA is TGTGCCAGCAGTGAACCGGGACAGGGGCGGAATGAGCAGTTCTTC. Its protein product is CASSEPGQGRNEQFF.

There are many counts of this clonotype. The V call is TRBV7-3, the J call TRBJ1-2, with D unclear. The CDR3 length is 16 residues. The V and J ends lost 2 bases and 2 bases respectively, with 15 bases between them. Looked up from germline, CDR1 is SGHTA and CDR2 is FQGTGA. The CDR3 reads CASSLGVGDGNYGYTF. Here the CDR3 DNA reads TGTGCCAGCAGCTTAGGGGTCGGAGACGGGAACTATGGCTACACCTTC.

This clonotype was detected ten times or more. The J gene is TRBJ2-2, the V gene TRBV7-9; possibly TRBD2 for D (5 bases). V lost 5 bases to trimming and J lost 6 bases, with 28 bases between them. This CDR3 region has 19 residues. Germline-derived CDR1 and CDR2 are SEHNR and FQNEAQ (reference sequence). The CDR3 DNA is TGTGCCAGCAGCCCGCTCCGAGTTAGAGGGAAGTTCACCCCCGGGGAGCTGTTTTTT. This codes for CASSPLRVRGKFTPGELFF.

By frequency in the sample, this clonotype is medium-sized. This sequence joins TRBV2 and TRBJ1-1; no reliable D call. The CDR3 sequence is 14 residues long. Germline CDR1 SNHLY, CDR2 FYNNEI. The V end lost 3 bases, the J end lost 0 bases, and 8 bases lay between the germline ends. The CDR3 reads CASSEQVMNTEAFF. CDR3 in DNA: TGTGCCAGCAGTGAGCAGGTCATGAACACTGAAGCTTTCTTT.

This clonotype has ten or more counts. The chain carries TRBV6-2 or TRBV6-3 and TRBJ1-2; no clear D. The CDR3 contains 15 residues. The V and J ends lost 6 bases and 4 bases respectively, with 18 bases between them. The germline CDR1 and CDR2 sequences are MNHEY and SVGEGT. The CDR3 spells CASSSPAGRGYGYTF. The CDR3 DNA reads TGTGCCAGCAGCTCTCCGGCGGGCCGTGGCTATGGCTACACCTTC.

J is TRBJ1-2 and V is TRBV5-5; the D gene is possibly TRBD1 (6 bases). The CDR3 is 13 residues long. V was trimmed by 0 bases and J by 4 bases, leaving 7 bases between them. Germline values: CDR1 SGHKS, CDR2 YYEKEE (reference sequence). The DNA of the CDR3 is TGTGCCAGCAGCTTGGCACAGGGCTATGGCTACACCTTC. It specifies CASSLAQGYGYTF. The full variable domain, with the rest looked up from reference TRBV5-5 and TRBJ1-2, is DAGVTQSPTHLIKTRGQQVTLRCSPISGHKSVSWYQQVLGQGPQFIFQYYEKEERGRGNFPDRFSARQFPNYSSELNVNALLLGDSALYLCASSLAQGYGYTFGSGTRLTVV.

This clonotype was picked up many times. This chain connects TRBV6-1 to TRBJ1-1, with D possibly being TRBD1 (5 bases). The ends were cut back, 1 base at V and 7 bases at J, with 16 bases in the middle. In germline, CDR1 is MNHNS, CDR2 SASEGT. The CDR3 consists of 15 residues. CDR3 residues: CASSEGVAGWSEAFF. The CDR3 nucleotides are TGTGCCAGCAGTGAAGGAGTTGCAGGGTGGAGTGAAGCTTTCTTT.

V gene TRBV20-1 combines with J gene TRBJ1-1; a possible D gene is TRBD1 (6 bases). CDR3 length equals 16 residues. The V gene's germline CDR1 is DFQATT and CDR2 SNEGSKA (reference sequence). The V end lost 1 base, the J end lost 4 bases, and 19 bases lay between the germline ends. The CDR3 here is CSARAPYLGGGTEAFF. CDR3 DNA sequence: TGCAGTGCTAGAGCCCCCTACCTTGGGGGCGGCACTGAAGCTTTCTTT.

This clonotype has at least ten counts. The gene calls are TRBV6-1 and TRBJ1-5; D uncertain. The CDR3 spans 13 residues. V lost 3 bases and J 0 bases, leaving 3 bases between the germline ends. The germline gives CDR1 MNHNS, CDR2 SASEGT. Here the CDR3 DNA reads TGTGCCAGCAGTGAGCATAGCAATCAGCCCCAGCATTTT. Encoded protein: CASSEHSNQPQHF.